These T cell receptor beta chains were read from a single sample in a study of cytomegalovirus exposure and HLA in healthy donors. Only in-frame clones appear in the TCRdb table, and some are missing; sequencing was by immunoSEQ multiplex PCR. The top ten clones hold roughly 2.3% of a sample with roughly 150,000 clones, 70% to 90% of them seen once. The sequenced sample was PBMCs. These receptors were obtained from a woman under 30 in good health and CMV-seronegative. Each CDR3 is given with its conserved first and last residue. D genes are given only for firm matches. Clone size is not always given. Where it is, it says once, few, many or a class for expanded clones.

clone_size j_call d_call v_call cdr3_nt cdr3_aa
- TRBJ2-7 - TRBV6-5 TGTGCCAGCCGATTCGGCCGGACACCTTCCTACGAGCAGTACTTC CASRFGRTPSYEQYF
- TRBJ2-1 - TRBV28 TGTGCCAGCAGTTTTCCACCGGTCTCGAGCTCCTACAATGAGCAGTTCTTC CASSFPPVSSSYNEQFF
- TRBJ1-4 - TRBV6-5 TGTGCCAGCAGTTACATAGGGGCAACTAATGAAAAACTGTTTTTT CASSYIGATNEKLFF
- TRBJ2-2 TRBD1 TRBV6-5 TGTGCCAGCAGTTACTCGAGAGGGGGCGGCGGGGAGCTGTTTTTT CASSYSRGGGGELFF
- TRBJ2-7 - TRBV19 TGTGCCAGTAGTATACGGCCCAGGGGAGACTCCTACGAGCAGTACTTC CASSIRPRGDSYEQYF
- TRBJ2-2 - TRBV10-3 TGTGCCATCAGTGCGACAGGTACTTGGAACACCGGGGAGCTGTTTTTT CAISATGTWNTGELFF
few TRBJ1-1 - TRBV19 TGTGCCAGTATTGGGTTGGGAGGGGACACTGAAGCTTTCTTT CASIGLGGDTEAFF
- TRBJ2-7 - TRBV4-1 TGCGCCAGCAGCTCCCTATTTATGCGGGATCCTTATGAGCAGTACTTC CASSSLFMRDPYEQYF
- TRBJ2-3 TRBD2 TRBV7-9 TGTGCCAGCAGCTTAGGGGCTAGCGGGGGCCCAGATACGCAGTATTTT CASSLGASGGPDTQYF
- TRBJ2-3 - TRBV4-2 TGTGCCAGCAGCCAAGGTTCGCGTACAGATACGCAGTATTTT CASSQGSRTDTQYF
- TRBJ2-7 - TRBV18 TGTGCCAGCTCATCCCAATCCGGTCCCTGGGAGCAGTACTTC CASSSQSGPWEQYF
- TRBJ2-7 - TRBV4-1 TGCGCCAGCAGCCAAGAGCTATCAGGGGGGTCCTACGAGCAGTACTTC CASSQELSGGSYEQYF
- TRBJ2-3 TRBD2 TRBV29-1 TGCAGCGTCGGGACTAGCGGGAGTGGGGGAGATACGCAGTATTTT CSVGTSGSGGDTQYF
- TRBJ1-2 TRBD1 TRBV6-6 TGTGCCAGCAGTTACGGACAGGGGAGGGACTATGGCTACACCTTC CASSYGQGRDYGYTF
- TRBJ1-6 TRBD1 TRBV5-1 TGCGCCAGCAGCTTGGGGGACAGGGGAGGTTCACCCCTCCACTTT CASSLGDRGGSPLHF
- TRBJ2-7 TRBD2 TRBV5-5 TGTGCCAGCAGCTTGGGGCTAGCGGGTGGCAGGGAGCAGTACTTC CASSLGLAGGREQYF
- TRBJ2-5 TRBD2 TRBV10-2 TGCGCCAGCAGTCCGGGACTAGCGGGGTTGTTGGGTGAGACCCAGTACTTC CASSPGLAGLLGETQYF
- TRBJ2-6 - TRBV11-3 TGTGCCAGCAGCCCCCACCCTGGGGGCCTTTCAGGGGCCAACGTCCTGACTTTC CASSPHPGGLSGANVLTF
- TRBJ1-5 - TRBV5-1 TGCGCCAGCAGCCGCGACCCGGGGGGCAATCAGCCCCAGCATTTT CASSRDPGGNQPQHF